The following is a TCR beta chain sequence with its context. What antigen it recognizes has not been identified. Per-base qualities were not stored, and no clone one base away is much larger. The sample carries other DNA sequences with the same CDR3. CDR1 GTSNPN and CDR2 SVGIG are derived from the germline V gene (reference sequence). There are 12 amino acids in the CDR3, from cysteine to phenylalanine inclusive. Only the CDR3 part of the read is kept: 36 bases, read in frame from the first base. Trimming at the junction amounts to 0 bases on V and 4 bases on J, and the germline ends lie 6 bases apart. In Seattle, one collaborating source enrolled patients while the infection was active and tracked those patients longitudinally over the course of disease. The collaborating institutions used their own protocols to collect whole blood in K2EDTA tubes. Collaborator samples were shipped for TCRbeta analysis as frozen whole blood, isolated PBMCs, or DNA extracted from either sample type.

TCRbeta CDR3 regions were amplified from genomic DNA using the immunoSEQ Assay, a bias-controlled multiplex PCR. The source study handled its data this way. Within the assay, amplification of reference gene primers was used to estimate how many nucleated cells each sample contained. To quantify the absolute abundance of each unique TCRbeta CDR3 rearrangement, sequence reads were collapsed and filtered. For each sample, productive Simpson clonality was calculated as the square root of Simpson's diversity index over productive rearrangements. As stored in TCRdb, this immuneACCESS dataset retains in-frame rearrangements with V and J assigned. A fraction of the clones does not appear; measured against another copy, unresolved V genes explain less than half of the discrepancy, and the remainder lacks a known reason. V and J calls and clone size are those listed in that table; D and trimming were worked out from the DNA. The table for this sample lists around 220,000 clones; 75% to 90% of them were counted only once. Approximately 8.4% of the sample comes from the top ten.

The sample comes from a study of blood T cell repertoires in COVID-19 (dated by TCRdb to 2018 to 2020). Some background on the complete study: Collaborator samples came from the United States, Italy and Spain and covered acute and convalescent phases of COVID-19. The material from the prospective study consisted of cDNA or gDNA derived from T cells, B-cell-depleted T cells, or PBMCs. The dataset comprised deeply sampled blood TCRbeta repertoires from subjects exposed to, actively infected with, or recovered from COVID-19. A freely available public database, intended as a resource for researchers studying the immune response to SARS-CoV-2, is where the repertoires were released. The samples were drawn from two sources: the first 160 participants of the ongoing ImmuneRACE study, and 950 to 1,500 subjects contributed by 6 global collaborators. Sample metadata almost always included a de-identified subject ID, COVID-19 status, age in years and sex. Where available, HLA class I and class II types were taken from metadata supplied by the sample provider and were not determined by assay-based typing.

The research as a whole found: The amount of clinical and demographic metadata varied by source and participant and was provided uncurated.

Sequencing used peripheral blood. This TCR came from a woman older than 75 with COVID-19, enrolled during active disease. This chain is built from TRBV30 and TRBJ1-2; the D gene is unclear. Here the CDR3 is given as CAWSVSVYGYTF. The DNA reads TGTGCCTGGAGTGTGTCAGTCTATGGCTACACCTTC.